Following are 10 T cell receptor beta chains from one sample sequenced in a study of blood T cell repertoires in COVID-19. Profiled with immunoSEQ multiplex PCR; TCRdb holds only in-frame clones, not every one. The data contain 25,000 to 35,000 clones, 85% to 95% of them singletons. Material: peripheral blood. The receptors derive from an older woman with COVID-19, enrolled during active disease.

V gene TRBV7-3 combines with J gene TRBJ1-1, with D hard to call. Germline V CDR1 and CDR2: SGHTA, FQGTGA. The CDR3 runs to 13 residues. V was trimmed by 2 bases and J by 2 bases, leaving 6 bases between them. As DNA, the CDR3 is TGTGCCAGCAGCTTATCTATCAACACTGAAGCTTTCTTT. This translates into CASSLSINTEAFF.

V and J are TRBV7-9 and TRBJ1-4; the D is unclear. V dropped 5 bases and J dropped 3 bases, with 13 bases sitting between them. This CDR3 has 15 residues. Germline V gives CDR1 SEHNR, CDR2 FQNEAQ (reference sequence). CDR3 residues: CASSKKDFANEKLFF. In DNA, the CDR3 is TGTGCCAGCAGCAAAAAGGACTTTGCTAATGAAAAACTGTTTTTT.

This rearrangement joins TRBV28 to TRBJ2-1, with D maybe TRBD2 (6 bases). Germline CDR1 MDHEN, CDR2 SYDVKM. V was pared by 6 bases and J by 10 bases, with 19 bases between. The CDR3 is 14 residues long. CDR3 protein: CASSRGARDSEQFF. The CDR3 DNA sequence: TGTGCCAGCAGCCGAGGGGCCCGGGACTCAGAGCAGTTCTTC.

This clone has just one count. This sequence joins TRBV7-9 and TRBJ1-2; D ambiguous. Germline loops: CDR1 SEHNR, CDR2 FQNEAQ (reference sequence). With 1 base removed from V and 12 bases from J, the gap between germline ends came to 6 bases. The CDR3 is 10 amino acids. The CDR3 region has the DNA TGTGCCAGCAGCTTAGTATCCCACACCTTC. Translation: CASSLVSHTF.

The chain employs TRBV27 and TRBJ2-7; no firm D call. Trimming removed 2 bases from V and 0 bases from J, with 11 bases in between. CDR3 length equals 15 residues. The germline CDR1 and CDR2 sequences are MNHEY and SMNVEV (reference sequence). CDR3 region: CASSLARSSSYEQYF. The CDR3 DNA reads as TGTGCCAGCAGTTTAGCCCGGAGTTCCTCCTACGAGCAGTACTTC.

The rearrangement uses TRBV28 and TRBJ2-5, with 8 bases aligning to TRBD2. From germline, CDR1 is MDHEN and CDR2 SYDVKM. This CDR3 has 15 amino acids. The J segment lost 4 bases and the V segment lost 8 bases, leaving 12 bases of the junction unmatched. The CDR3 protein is CASHLSLGGGETQYF. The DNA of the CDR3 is TGTGCCAGCCACCTCTCACTCGGGGGGGGAGAGACCCAGTACTTC.

In DNA form, the CDR3 reads TGCGCCAGCAGCTTGGGGCAGGGGGAAGGGGCCAACGTCCTGACTTTC. This sequence encodes CASSLGQGEGANVLTF. This chain joins TRBV5-1 and TRBJ2-6, with 7 bases lining up with TRBD1. CDR1 is SGHRS, CDR2 YFSETQ, per germline. The CDR3 contains 16 residues. Trimming cost V 0 bases and J 4 bases; bases outside gene matches: 4.

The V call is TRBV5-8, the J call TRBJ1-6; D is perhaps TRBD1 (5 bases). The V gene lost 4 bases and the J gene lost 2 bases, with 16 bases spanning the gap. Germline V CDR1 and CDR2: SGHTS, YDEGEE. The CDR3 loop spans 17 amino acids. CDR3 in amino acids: CASSAGPSGTYNSPLHF. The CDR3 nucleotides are TGTGCCAGCAGCGCGGGACCCTCCGGCACCTATAATTCACCCCTCCACTTT. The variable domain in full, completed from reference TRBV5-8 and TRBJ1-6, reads EAGVTQSPTHLIKTRGQQATLRCSPISGHTSVYWYQQALGLGLQFLLWYDEGEERNRGNFPPRFSGRQFPNYSSELNVNALELEDSALYLCASSAGPSGTYNSPLHFGNGTRLTVT.

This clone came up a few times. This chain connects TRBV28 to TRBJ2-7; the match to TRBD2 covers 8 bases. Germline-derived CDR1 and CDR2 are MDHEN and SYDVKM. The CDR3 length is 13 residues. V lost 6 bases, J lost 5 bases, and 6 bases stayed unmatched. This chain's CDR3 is CASRIGGRHEQYF. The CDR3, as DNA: TGTGCCAGCAGGATAGGCGGGAGGCACGAGCAGTACTTC.

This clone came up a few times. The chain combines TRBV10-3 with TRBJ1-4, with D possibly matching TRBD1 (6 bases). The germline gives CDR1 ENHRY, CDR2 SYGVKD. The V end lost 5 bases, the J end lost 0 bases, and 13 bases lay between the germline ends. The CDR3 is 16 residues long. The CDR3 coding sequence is TGTGCCATCAGTCCTTCAGGGGCGACAACTAATGAAAAACTGTTTTTT. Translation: CAISPSGATTNEKLFF.